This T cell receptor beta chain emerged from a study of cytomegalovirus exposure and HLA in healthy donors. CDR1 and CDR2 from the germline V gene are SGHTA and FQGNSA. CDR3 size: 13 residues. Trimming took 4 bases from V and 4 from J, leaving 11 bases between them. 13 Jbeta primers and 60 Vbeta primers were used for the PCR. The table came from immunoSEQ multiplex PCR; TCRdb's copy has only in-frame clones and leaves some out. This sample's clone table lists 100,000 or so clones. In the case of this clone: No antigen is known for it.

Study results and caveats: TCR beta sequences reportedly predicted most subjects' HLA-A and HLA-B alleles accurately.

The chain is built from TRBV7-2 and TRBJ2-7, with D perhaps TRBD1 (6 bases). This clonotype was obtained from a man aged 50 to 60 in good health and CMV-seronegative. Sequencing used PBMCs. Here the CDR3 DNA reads TGTGCCAGCAGCTCCCGAGGGGGTTACGAGCAGTACTTC. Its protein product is CASSSRGGYEQYF.